What follows describes a single T cell receptor beta chain. The antigen remains undetermined. TCRdb's copy holds only in-frame clones and misses some; the assay was immunoSEQ multiplex PCR. The table has 2 million to 2.5 million clones, 85% to 95% seen once. Germline CDR1 is SGHVS and CDR2 is FQNEAQ. The CDR3 runs to 17 residues. V lost 2 bases to trimming and J lost 4 bases, with 20 bases between them. These data come from a study of shared clonotypes between healthy human individuals. About the research overall: CD4 naive and CD4 memory each took three plates per donor, while CD8 naive took two and CD8 memory one.

Splitting of CD4+ cells produced CD45RA+ naive and CD45RA-negative memory subsets. Findings of the study overall: Against clonotypes common to all four donors, non-shared ones had lower generation probabilities.

V is TRBV7-8 and J is TRBJ1-2; tentative D call: TRBD1 (6 bases). The receptor was derived from a man aged 18 to 30 in good health. Some clones in this sample may be carry-over from other donors' samples. Input material: naive CD4+ T cells from PBMCs. Subset described: CD45RA+ positively selected. CDR3 sequence: CASSLKTRTALGYGYTF. As DNA, the CDR3 is TGTGCCAGCAGCTTAAAGACGAGGACAGCCTTAGGCTATGGCTACACCTTC.